This T cell receptor beta chain was identified in a study of CD8 T cells in ankylosing spondylitis. This clonotype appeared many times. The target antigen is unknown. Preparation of TCR beta libraries was done by quantitative 5'-RACE with molecular barcodes. Each CDR3 protein gets one entry after TCRdb re-called the 5' RACE reads with MiXCR. The sample includes about 510,000 distinct CDR3 sequences, about 5.4% of them seen just once. Study results and caveats: Within matched ankylosing spondylitis synovial fluid, disease-linked clones were reportedly significantly enriched. Past research had described some motif variants in reactive arthritis synovial fluid and blood. Blood of patients with ankylosing spondylitis appeared to be characterized by a TCR beta motif of roughly eight highly homologous variants. Relatively rare in peripheral blood, disease-linked clones were also CD8+.

The V and J ends lost 0 bases and 9 bases respectively, with 19 bases between them. This CDR3 region has 16 residues. CDR1 and CDR2 from the germline V gene are SGHRS and YFSETQ. V is TRBV5-1 and J is TRBJ2-1, with D perhaps matching TRBD2 (6 bases). This TCR came from a male donor with ankylosing spondylitis. Sample: blood, either unsorted or a sorted T cell fraction (not recorded which). Written as DNA, the CDR3 is TGCGCCAGCAGCTTGGGAGGGGAGGATACTGTCGGTGAGCAGTTCTTC. As protein: CASSLGGEDTVGEQFF.